The following is a T cell receptor beta chain sequence with its context. Germline V gives CDR1 SGHTA, CDR2 FQGNSA. The CDR3 spans 13 residues. Trimming stripped 4 bases from V and 10 bases from J, with 11 bases between. Original processing notes: The assay estimated nucleated cells by amplifying reference gene primers. Profiling relied on immunoSEQ multiplex PCR, and the TCRdb table lists in-frame clones only, not all of them. V, J and clone size reflect that table, while D and trimming were determined from the DNA. The table shows around 230,000 clones, with more than 80% occurring only once. This sample is part of a study of blood T cell repertoires in COVID-19. Study-level background: The United States, Italy and Spain supplied acute and convalescent COVID-19 samples.

The rearrangement joins TRBV7-2 to TRBJ1-6, with no clear D. The sequenced sample consisted of peripheral blood. This receptor was obtained from a man aged 25-45 years who had recovered from COVID-19. CDR3 bases: TGTGCCAGCAGCTCCCTAGGCCCATCACCCCTCCACTTT. It is translated as CASSSLGPSPLHF.